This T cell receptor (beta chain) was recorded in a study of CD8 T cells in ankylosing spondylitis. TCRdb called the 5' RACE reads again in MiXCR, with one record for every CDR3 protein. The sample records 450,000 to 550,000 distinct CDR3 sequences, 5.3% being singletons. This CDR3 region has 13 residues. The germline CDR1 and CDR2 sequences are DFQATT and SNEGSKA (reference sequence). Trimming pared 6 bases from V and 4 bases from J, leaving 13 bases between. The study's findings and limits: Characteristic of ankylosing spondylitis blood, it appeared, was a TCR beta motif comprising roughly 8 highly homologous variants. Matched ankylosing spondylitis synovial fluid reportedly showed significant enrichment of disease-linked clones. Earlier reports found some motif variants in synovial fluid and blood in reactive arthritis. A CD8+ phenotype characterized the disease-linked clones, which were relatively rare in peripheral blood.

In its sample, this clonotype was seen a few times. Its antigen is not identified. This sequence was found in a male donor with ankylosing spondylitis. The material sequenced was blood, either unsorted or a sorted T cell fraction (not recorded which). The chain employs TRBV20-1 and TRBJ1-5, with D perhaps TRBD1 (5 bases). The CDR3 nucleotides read TGCAGTGCCAGAAGGCAGGGAAATCAGCCCCAGCATTTT. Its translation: CSARRQGNQPQHF.